Below, one TCR beta chain is given with its context. A single record per CDR3 protein comes from TCRdb applying MiXCR to the reads. The sample has just under 550,000 distinct CDR3 sequences, around 27% seen once. The sample belongs to a study of T cell repertoires in cytomegalovirus infection. The V and J ends lost 5 bases and 7 bases respectively, with 15 bases between them. Germline CDR1 MDHEN, CDR2 SYDVKM. This CDR3 region has 13 residues. This clonotype originated in a human donor in good health (CMV status not recorded). Some clones in this sample may be carry-over from other donors' samples. The J gene is TRBJ2-7, the V gene TRBV28; TRBD2 is a possible D gene (6 bases). Material: PBMCs. The chain's CDR3 is CASSPGRGREQYF. CDR3 nucleotides: TGTGCCAGCAGTCCAGGACGGGGGAGGGAGCAGTACTTC.